These T cell receptor beta chains were read from a single sample in a study of blood T cell repertoires in COVID-19. Measured with immunoSEQ multiplex PCR; TCRdb has only the in-frame clones, and not every one. The repertoire holds some 200,000 clones, with 70% to 90% as singletons. Sequenced input: peripheral blood. These receptors originate from a man between 50 and 59 years old with COVID-19, enrolled during active disease. CDR3s include the opening cysteine and the closing phenylalanine or tryptophan. Fields, in order: J gene, V gene, CDR3 protein.

TRBJ2-7 | TRBV7-2 | CASSSFSGEHYEQYF
TRBJ1-1 | TRBV5-4 | CASSRGGNTEAFF
TRBJ2-2 | TRBV5-1 | CASSLLGTSGNTGELFF
TRBJ1-5 | TRBV18 | CASSPGRQINQPQHF
TRBJ2-1 | TRBV9 | CASSVDGLAGGNEQFF
TRBJ1-2 | TRBV6-5 | CASSLTGGPLYGYTF
TRBJ2-3 | TRBV9 | CASSVGSSGGTDTQYF
TRBJ2-7 | TRBV7-9 | CASSSNRGHYYEQYF
TRBJ2-7 | TRBV9 | CASSPRGTGGSYEQYF
TRBJ2-1 | TRBV1 | CTSSPSGSYNEQFF
TRBJ2-3 | TRBV5-4 | CASHGTSTDTQYF
TRBJ2-3 | TRBV11-2 | CASSLDSLATDTQYF